This is a list of T cell receptor beta chains from one sample in a study of Ad26.COV2.S vaccination and SARS-CoV-2 variants. The repertoire was sequenced with immunoSEQ multiplex PCR; TCRdb's copy has only in-frame clones and lacks some. The repertoire holds more than 300,000 clones, about 82% seen once, with 1.9% in the top ten. The source material was peripheral blood, sampled in a trial of Ad26.COV2.S vaccine versus placebo. These receptors were obtained from a person aged 18 to 59 who received the Ad26.COV2.S COVID-19 vaccine or a placebo. Each CDR3 is given with its conserved first and last residue. A D gene is named only where the DNA matches it firmly. For some rows the clone size is stated as once, few or many, or as a class when expanded; others skip it.

CDR3 length	D gene	clone size	V gene	J gene	CDR3 DNA	CDR3 protein
15	-	-	TRBV6-5	TRBJ2-7	TGTGCCAGCAGTTACTCTCGGCGGAATTCCTACGAGCAGTACTTC	CASSYSRRNSYEQYF
14	-	-	TRBV30	TRBJ1-2	TGTGCCTGGAGTGTGGCGGTGAAAAACTATGGCTACACCTTC	CAWSVAVKNYGYTF
13	TRBD1	once	TRBV2	TRBJ1-2	TGTGCCAGCCGGGGACAGGGGTTCGATGGCTACACCTTC	CASRGQGFDGYTF
13	-	once	TRBV27	TRBJ1-2	TGTGCCAGCAGTCGGACCCCTTACTATGGCTACACCTTC	CASSRTPYYGYTF
15	-	-	TRBV14	TRBJ1-1	TGTGCCAGCAGCCCTGGGGGGGTCCTGAACACTGAAGCTTTCTTT	CASSPGGVLNTEAFF
16	-	-	TRBV5-1	TRBJ2-5	TGCGCCAGCAGCTTGGAGGGGGTGGTGGCCCAAGAGACCCAGTACTTC	CASSLEGVVAQETQYF
14	-	-	TRBV6-4	TRBJ2-2	TGTGCCAGCAGTGCGGGACAGAACACCGGGGAGCTGTTTTTT	CASSAGQNTGELFF
13	-	-	TRBV7-7	TRBJ1-6	TGTGCTAGCAGCTTAGATAGGAATTCACCCCTCCACTTT	CASSLDRNSPLHF
12	TRBD1	many	TRBV6-5	TRBJ2-7	TGTGCCACGCGGACAGGGGCCTACGAGCAGTACTTC	CATRTGAYEQYF
15	TRBD2	-	TRBV5-6	TRBJ2-1	TGTGCCAGCAGCCCAGCGGGGGGCCTAAACAATGAGCAGTTCTTC	CASSPAGGLNNEQFF
14	-	few	TRBV7-2	TRBJ1-2	TGTGCCAGCAGCTTAGGACCTTCTATGGGGGGCTACACCTTC	CASSLGPSMGGYTF
15	-	-	TRBV24-1	TRBJ2-3	TGTGCCACCAGTGCCTCCACAGGGGCGGGGGATACGCAGTATTTT	CATSASTGAGDTQYF
15	TRBD1	-	TRBV7-2	TRBJ2-5	TGTGCCAGCAGCTTAGGGGACAGGGTTCAAGAGACCCAGTACTTC	CASSLGDRVQETQYF
15	TRBD1	-	TRBV9	TRBJ2-7	TGTGCCAGCAGCGTAGAAGAGAGGGGGCGCGATGAGCAGTACTTC	CASSVEERGRDEQYF
11	-	-	TRBV2	TRBJ1-5	TGTGCCAGCAGTGTAGGGGGGTACCAGCATTTT	CASSVGGYQHF
12	-	-	TRBV29-1	TRBJ2-2	TGCAGCGGTAGTGAATGGACCGGGGAGCTGTTTTTT	CSGSEWTGELFF
16	TRBD1	-	TRBV19	TRBJ2-5	TGTGCCAGTAGTTCCTTGACAGGGATCTTACGGGAGACCCAGTACTTC	CASSSLTGILRETQYF
17	-	-	TRBV2	TRBJ2-7	TGTGCCAGCCCTTCAGATGGACGTCATTTCGTGACCTACGAGCAGTACTTC	CASPSDGRHFVTYEQYF
13	-	few	TRBV18	TRBJ2-1	TGTGCCAGCTCACCCGGGGTGACAGTTGAGCAGTTCTTC	CASSPGVTVEQFF
13	-	few	TRBV29-1	TRBJ2-7	TGCAGCGTTGGGTTCCTTAACTCCTACGAGCAGTACTTC	CSVGFLNSYEQYF
12	-	-	TRBV12-3/TRBV12-4	TRBJ1-1	TGTGCCACTCGGCCATTTCGCACTGAAGCTTTCTTT	CATRPFRTEAFF
17	-	-	TRBV7-2	TRBJ1-2	TGTGCCAGCAGCTTAGGCACCACGTGGGGGGGCGCGGGTGGCTACACCTTC	CASSLGTTWGGAGGYTF
17	TRBD1	-	TRBV19	TRBJ2-4	TGTGCCAGTAGTAACTCCCGACAGGGCTTAGCCAAAAACATTCAGTACTTC	CASSNSRQGLAKNIQYF
15	TRBD2	-	TRBV6-5	TRBJ2-1	TGTGCCAGCAGTTACGGAGCGGGGGGATTTAATGAGCAGTTCTTC	CASSYGAGGFNEQFF
14	TRBD1	-	TRBV9	TRBJ1-4	TGTGCCAGCAGCGTGGGACAGGGGAACGAAAAACTGTTTTTT	CASSVGQGNEKLFF
17	-	-	TRBV6-1	TRBJ1-4	TGTGCCAGCAGTGTTCCCGGGCACATTGCAACTAATGAAAAACTGTTTTTT	CASSVPGHIATNEKLFF
15	-	-	TRBV19	TRBJ1-6	TGTGCCAGTAGTATCCGGGGGAAGGGGGATTCACCCCTCCACTTT	CASSIRGKGDSPLHF
13	-	once	TRBV11-3	TRBJ2-7	TGTGCCAGCAGCTTACAGGGGATCGACGAGCAGTACTTC	CASSLQGIDEQYF
15	TRBD2	once	TRBV7-3	TRBJ2-1	TGTGCCAGCAGTCCCACTAGCGGGGGGTTCAATGAGCAGTTCTTC	CASSPTSGGFNEQFF
11	-	-	TRBV6-2/TRBV6-3	TRBJ1-2	TGTGCCAGCAGTTACCAGGGGGGCTACACCTTC	CASSYQGGYTF
15	-	few	TRBV11-2	TRBJ2-2	TGTGCCAGCAGTTCACCCCGGCAGAGGGCCGGGGAGCTGTTTTTT	CASSSPRQRAGELFF
15	-	-	TRBV30	TRBJ1-5	TGTGCCTGGGCGACGGGGTCCAAAACTAATCAGCCCCAGCATTTT	CAWATGSKTNQPQHF
17	-	-	TRBV18	TRBJ1-2	TGTGCCAGCTCACCAGTGGGACATGGGAAGGATTCAGAAGGCTACACCTTC	CASSPVGHGKDSEGYTF
16	TRBD1	-	TRBV11-2	TRBJ1-1	TGTGCCAGCAGCACCCACAGGGGTCCAATGAACACTGAAGCTTTCTTT	CASSTHRGPMNTEAFF
15	-	-	TRBV5-1	TRBJ2-6	TGCGCCAGCAGCTTGACTGTCTCTGGGGCCAACGTCCTGACTTTC	CASSLTVSGANVLTF
18	TRBD1	-	TRBV9	TRBJ1-4	TGTGCCAGCAGCGTAGGCACAGGGGGCTGGGGGACTTATGAAAAACTGTTTTTT	CASSVGTGGWGTYEKLFF
13	-	-	TRBV6-5	TRBJ1-1	TGTGCCAGCAGGCTCGGGGGGGACACTGAAGCTTTCTTT	CASRLGGDTEAFF
17	TRBD2	-	TRBV5-4	TRBJ2-1	TGTGCCAGCAGCTTAAACGGGGGGGCCCGTTCCTACAATGAGCAGTTCTTC	CASSLNGGARSYNEQFF
12	-	-	TRBV30	TRBJ1-2	TGTGCCTGGGACCCCGGGGCGCTTGGCTACACCTTC	CAWDPGALGYTF
15	-	-	TRBV11-3	TRBJ2-5	TGTGCCAGCAGCTTAGGAGTGGGCAGGGATGAGACCCAGTACTTC	CASSLGVGRDETQYF
18	TRBD1	-	TRBV5-6	TRBJ2-7	TGTGCCAGCAGCCGACAGGGAAGGGGCTGGAAAAGCTCCTACGAGCAGTACTTC	CASSRQGRGWKSSYEQYF
15	TRBD1	-	TRBV11-2	TRBJ2-7	TGTGCCAGCAGCTTGGGTAGACAGGGCGCCTACGAGCAGTACTTC	CASSLGRQGAYEQYF
14	-	-	TRBV7-2	TRBJ1-5	TGTGCCAGCAGCATCGGGGGGGGCAATCAGCCCCAGCATTTT	CASSIGGGNQPQHF
16	TRBD2	-	TRBV3-1/TRBV3-2	TRBJ2-3	TGTGCCAGCAGCCAAGCTAGGAGCGGGGGGACAGATACGCAGTATTTT	CASSQARSGGTDTQYF
14	-	-	TRBV18	TRBJ1-2	TGTGCCAGCTCACCGTTTCAAGAGGCCTCCATAGACACCTTC	CASSPFQEASIDTF
14	-	-	TRBV7-2	TRBJ1-6	TGTGCCAGCACCCCTGGGGGGTACAATTCACCCCTCCACTTT	CASTPGGYNSPLHF
12	-	-	TRBV6-5	TRBJ2-2	TGTGCCAGCAGTTACTCAGGAGGGGAGCTGTTTTTT	CASSYSGGELFF
15	-	-	TRBV5-1	TRBJ2-4	TGCGCCAGCAGCTCGCCTGACGCGGGAAAAAACATTCAGTACTTC	CASSSPDAGKNIQYF
11	-	few	TRBV20-1	TRBJ2-1	TGCAGTGGTCCTTGGGGGGGCGGGCAGTTCTTC	CSGPWGGGQFF
19	-	-	TRBV27	TRBJ1-1	TGTGCCAGCAAACCCTATCCGGGATCCAGAGGAGGTATGAACACTGAAGCTTTCTTT	CASKPYPGSRGGMNTEAFF
12	-	-	TRBV9	TRBJ2-2	TGTGCCAGCAGTATCCGGACCGGGGAGCTGTTTTTT	CASSIRTGELFF
13	-	once	TRBV6-5	TRBJ1-5	TGTGCCAGCAAAGAAATGGGGCTTCAGCCCCAGCATTTT	CASKEMGLQPQHF
15	TRBD2	-	TRBV2	TRBJ2-1	TGTGCCAGCAGTGTACCGGGGGGGCCCCAAAATGAGCAGTTCTTC	CASSVPGGPQNEQFF
15	-	-	TRBV10-3	TRBJ1-1	TGTGCCATCAGGTACTCATCCGGGGGAGGCACTGAAGCTTTCTTT	CAIRYSSGGGTEAFF
13	TRBD2	-	TRBV30	TRBJ2-1	TGTGCCTGGAGTGGTCCTAGCGGGGATGAGCAGTTCTTC	CAWSGPSGDEQFF
16	TRBD1	-	TRBV5-6	TRBJ1-1	TGTGCCAGCAGCATCGGGAGGGGGCTTGGGAACACTGAAGCTTTCTTT	CASSIGRGLGNTEAFF
13	-	-	TRBV6-2/TRBV6-3	TRBJ1-2	TGTGCCAGCAGTTTACAGGGAGGCTATGGCTACACCTTC	CASSLQGGYGYTF
18	TRBD1	-	TRBV11-2	TRBJ2-7	TGTGCCAGCAGCCCCCGGGGGCAATGGACAGGGGCACCCTACGAGCAGTACTTC	CASSPRGQWTGAPYEQYF
15	TRBD2	-	TRBV5-1	TRBJ2-3	TGCGCCAGCAGCTTAGGAAGCGGGGTGGGGGATACGCAGTATTTT	CASSLGSGVGDTQYF
15	-	-	TRBV28	TRBJ2-7	TGTGCCAGCCGGAGCGTGCCAGGGGCCTGGGGGGAGCAGTACTTC	CASRSVPGAWGEQYF